Here is one TCR beta chain with its context. As yet, its antigen is unknown. This specimen belongs to a study of OX40 agonist ivuxolimab in advanced cancers. Across the whole study: Patients achieving partial responses numbered three: one hepatocellular carcinoma case and two cutaneous melanoma cases. Notes on the study in general: Low normalized clonal expansion also occurred in some nonresponding patients.

Generated by immunoSEQ multiplex PCR, the TCRdb table keeps only in-frame clones and is missing some. The sample lists approximately 92,000 clones; roughly 94% were seen once. With 2 bases clipped from V and 2 bases from J, the junction kept 1 base outside the gene matches. In germline, CDR1 is MDHEN, CDR2 SYDVKM. CDR3 length equals 16 residues. Exclusion of a patient followed from autoimmune disease history or systemic immunosuppression. The TCR comes from an adult with an advanced solid tumor such as melanoma, head and neck, liver or kidney cancer. The specimen was CD4+ or CD8+ T cells sorted from blood, collected in a trial of the OX40 agonist ivuxolimab. V gene TRBV28 combines with J gene TRBJ2-1; 12 bases agree with TRBD2. CDR3: CASSLRLAGAYNEQFF. As DNA, the CDR3 is TGTGCCAGCAGTTTAAGACTAGCGGGGGCCTACAATGAGCAGTTCTTC.